This T cell receptor (beta chain) was retrieved from a study of blood T cells in healthy people across ages. Trimming cost V 6 bases and J 12 bases, with 30 bases left between them. Per germline, CDR1 MDHEN and CDR2 SYDVKM. The CDR3 covers 16 residues. In regard to this clonotype: A read error may explain this, as a much larger clone is one base away.

A second PCR, run for 7 to 11 cycles, used a sample-barcoded 5' primer plus a J-beta primer mix. Each cDNA molecule was tagged by a template-switch adaptor with 12 random nucleotides. TCRdb re-called the 5' RACE reads through MiXCR, storing one row per CDR3 protein. The sample holds around 280,000 distinct CDR3 sequences, roughly 26% seen once. The specimen sequenced was blood. The source is a woman between 65 and 79 years old in good health. The chain couples TRBV28 to TRBJ2-7; perhaps TRBD2 as D (6 bases). The CDR3 region has the DNA TGTGCCAGCAGGGAGCTAGCTGGCGGAGGGGCAGAGACCCGGTACTTC. It encodes CASRELAGGGAETRYF.